Following are 20 T cell receptor beta chains from one sample sequenced in a study of T cell responses to AZD1222 COVID-19 vaccine. Clones were sequenced by immunoSEQ multiplex PCR, and TCRdb holds only the in-frame ones, with some missing. The sample gives tens of thousands of clones, roughly 84% of which show up once; about 20% is in the top ten. This specimen consisted of peripheral blood, obtained on day 0 of MenACWY control vaccination. These receptors originate from an adult in good health.

This CDR3 reads CASSFPPADTQYF. CDR3 in DNA: TGTGCCAGCAGCTTTCCGCCGGCAGATACGCAGTATTTT. The chain employs TRBV7-2 and TRBJ2-3; D gene unclear. This CDR3 region has 13 residues. Germline lookup yields CDR1 SGHTA and CDR2 FQGNSA. Trimming removed 3 bases at V and 4 bases at J, with 8 bases between.

This clone turned up a few times. The chain employs TRBV5-4 and TRBJ1-1; D might be TRBD1 (5 bases). The germline V gene encodes CDR1 SGHNT and CDR2 YYREEE (reference sequence). The CDR3 has 13 amino acids. The ends were cut back, 4 bases at V and 10 bases at J, with 17 bases in the middle. CDR3 loop: CASSPAGTARAFF. The CDR3, as DNA: TGTGCCAGCAGCCCCGCCGGGACGGCTCGAGCTTTCTTT.

The CDR3 loop is CAWSIRENTEAFF. For the CDR3, the DNA is TGTGCCTGGAGTATCAGGGAGAACACTGAAGCTTTCTTT. The genes are TRBV30 and TRBJ1-1, with a tentative D call TRBD1 (5 bases). The germline gives CDR1 GTSNPN, CDR2 SVGIG (reference sequence). The CDR3 sequence is 13 residues long. The V end lost 2 bases, the J end lost 1 base, and 8 bases lay between the germline ends.

This clone showed up just once. This rearrangement joins TRBV3-1 (or the pseudogene TRBV3-2) to TRBJ2-3, with D perhaps matching TRBD1 (6 bases). V lost 4 bases to trimming and J lost 8 bases, with 19 bases between them. CDR3 size: 15 residues. The germline gives CDR1 LGHDT, CDR2 YNNKEL (reference sequence). The CDR3 nucleotides are TGTGCCAGCAGCCTATACGGGACACTGGCCGGTACGCAGTATTTT. Translating gives CASSLYGTLAGTQYF.

The J gene is TRBJ1-1, the V gene TRBV5-1; no clear D. Germline CDR1 reads SGHRS; CDR2 reads YFSETQ. V lost 0 bases, J lost 0 bases, and 9 bases lay in between. This CDR3 spans 15 amino acids. CDR3 DNA: TGCGCCAGCAGCTTGGAAGTAGGGATGAACACTGAAGCTTTCTTT. This codes for CASSLEVGMNTEAFF.

The gene calls are TRBV25-1 and TRBJ2-7, with D possibly matching TRBD2 (6 bases). CDR3 length: 13 residues. With 5 bases removed from V and 1 base from J, the gap between germline ends came to 9 bases. Germline V gene sequence: CDR1 MGHDK, CDR2 SYGVNS. Here the CDR3 reads CASSTGGSYEQYF. As DNA, the CDR3 is TGTGCCAGCAGTACCGGAGGGTCCTACGAGCAGTACTTC.

The chain recombines TRBV28 with TRBJ2-3; 8 nucleotides agree with TRBD2. Germline trimming cut 6 bases from V and 3 bases from J; bases unmatched to any gene: 8. Germline CDR1 is MDHEN and CDR2 is SYDVKM. This CDR3 contains 15 residues. The CDR3 DNA reads as TGTGCCAGCAGGGTCGGGGGGGGCGGAACAGATACGCAGTATTTT. Translation gives CASRVGGGGTDTQYF.

The chain employs TRBV6-5 and TRBJ1-6; D is unclear. The CDR3 extends over 14 amino acids. Germline CDR1 MNHEY, CDR2 SVGAGI. V lost 8 bases, J lost 7 bases, and 15 bases lay in between. CDR3 bases: TGTGCCAGCGGAAAACAGTTCGAGAATTCACCCCTCCACTTT. Protein sequence: CASGKQFENSPLHF.

This clone was seen a handful of times. The V and J genes are TRBV14 and TRBJ2-3, with no clear D. The CDR3 is made up of 16 amino acids. With 3 bases removed from V and 2 bases from J, the gap between germline ends came to 15 bases. The germline CDR1 and CDR2 sequences are SGHDN and FVKESK. In nucleotides, the CDR3 is TGTGCCAGCAGCCACCTCGTGGGCGTGCACACAGATACGCAGTATTTT. Translating it yields CASSHLVGVHTDTQYF.

This clone was picked up a small number of times. This chain's CDR3 is CASSWGQGFNYGYTF. The CDR3 coding sequence is TGTGCCAGCAGCTGGGGACAGGGCTTTAACTATGGCTACACCTTC. V gene TRBV7-2 combines with J gene TRBJ1-2; TRBD1 matches 9 bases. CDR3 size: 15 residues. The germline CDR1 and CDR2 sequences are SGHTA and FQGNSA. V shed 4 bases and J 1 base; nucleotides not matched to a gene: 4.

V usage is TRBV29-1 and J usage is TRBJ2-3; D unclear. The CDR3 totals 14 residues. Per germline, CDR1 SQVTM and CDR2 ANQGSEA. V was clipped by 2 bases and J by 5 bases, with 14 bases between them. CDR3 DNA: TGCAGCGTTGAACGGAGTAGCTATATAGATACGCAGTATTTT. Amino acid sequence: CSVERSSYIDTQYF.

The chain has TRBV24-1 and TRBJ2-2, with 9 bases matching TRBD1. The CDR3 sequence is 16 residues long. V shed 3 bases and J 5 bases; nucleotides not matched to a gene: 6. Germline assignment: CDR1 KGHDR and CDR2 SFDVKD. The CDR3 DNA sequence: TGTGCCACCAGTGATCCGGAGACAGGGGGAACCGGGGAGCTGTTTTTT. It encodes CATSDPETGGTGELFF.

The chain is built from TRBV3-1 (or the pseudogene TRBV3-2) and TRBJ2-1; TRBD2 matches 10 bases. V lost 6 bases to trimming and J lost 7 bases; unmatched junction nucleotides: 12. Germline values: CDR1 LGHDT, CDR2 YNNKEL (reference sequence). CDR3 length: 16 residues. The CDR3 reads CASRESGRALVNEQFF. The DNA for the CDR3 is TGTGCCAGCAGGGAAAGCGGGAGGGCCTTGGTGAATGAGCAGTTCTTC.

This clone was counted once. The chain carries TRBV5-1 and TRBJ2-6; no clear D. Trimming shortened V by 0 bases and J by 0 bases, and 13 bases separated the two germline ends. The CDR3 covers 18 residues. CDR1 SGHRS and CDR2 YFSETQ come from the germline V gene. The CDR3 here is CASSLGERANSGANVLTF. CDR3 sequence (DNA): TGCGCCAGCAGCTTGGGCGAACGGGCCAACTCTGGGGCCAACGTCCTGACTTTC.

This clone turned up a few times. The chain joins TRBV7-8 to TRBJ2-3, with 7 nucleotides matching TRBD2. Unmatched junction bases numbered 12, after V lost 0 bases and J lost 0 bases. This CDR3 region has 19 residues. Germline CDR1 reads SGHVS; CDR2 reads FQNEAQ. CDR3 nucleotide sequence: TGTGCCAGCAGCTTAGCTGACCCGTGGGGGAGGGAGAGCACAGATACGCAGTATTTT. Amino acids: CASSLADPWGRESTDTQYF. Complete variable domain (other parts from reference TRBV7-8 and TRBJ2-3): GAGVSQSPRYKVAKRGQDVALRCDPISGHVSLFWYQQALGQGPEFLTYFQNEAQLDKSGLPSDRFFAERPEGSVSTLKIQRTQQEDSAVYLCASSLADPWGRESTDTQYFGPGTRLTVL.

The rearrangement links TRBV10-2 to TRBJ2-4; no firm D call. Trimming left V 3 bases short and J 7 bases short, with 4 bases between. This CDR3 is 11 amino acids long. Germline CDR1 WSHSY, CDR2 SAAADI. The CDR3 protein is CASSDPNIQYF. The CDR3 DNA sequence: TGCGCCAGCAGTGATCCTAACATTCAGTACTTC.

The V call is TRBV19, the J call TRBJ1-1; D not resolved. Trimming cost V 1 base and J 1 base, with 10 bases left between them. Germline CDR1 and CDR2: LNHDA and SQIVND (reference sequence). This CDR3 has 15 residues. The CDR3 loop is CASSIASWGNTEAFF. In DNA, the CDR3 is TGTGCCAGTAGTATAGCTTCGTGGGGGAACACTGAAGCTTTCTTT.

V and J are TRBV9 and TRBJ2-7, with 9 nucleotides matching TRBD1. V lost 2 bases and J lost 2; bases outside the gene matches: 17. Germline assignment: CDR1 SGDLS and CDR2 YYNGEE. The CDR3 consists of 19 residues. The CDR3 DNA follows: TGTGCCAGCAGCGTTGGGACAGGGAGCTTTGGGGGGATTACCTACGAGCAGTACTTC. Its protein product is CASSVGTGSFGGITYEQYF.

This chain uses TRBV27 with TRBJ2-7, with 7 nucleotides matching TRBD1. V shed 4 bases and J 2 bases; nucleotides not matched to a gene: 5. Germline V gives CDR1 MNHEY, CDR2 SMNVEV (reference sequence). The CDR3 is 14 residues long. This chain's CDR3 is CASSSTGNPYEQYV. The DNA for the CDR3 is TGTGCCAGCAGTTCGACAGGGAACCCCTACGAGCAGTACGTC.

As to this clone: Other DNA sequences in this sample translate to the same CDR3. The chain recombines TRBV29-1 with TRBJ2-3; 11 nucleotides match TRBD2. The CDR3 consists of 17 residues. J gave up 5 bases and V 8 bases, and 18 bases lay outside the gene matches. From germline, CDR1 is SQVTM and CDR2 ANQGSEA. CDR3: CSIWGGPSGRREDTQYF. CDR3 nucleotides: TGCAGCATCTGGGGGGGGCCTAGCGGGAGGAGAGAAGATACGCAGTATTTT.